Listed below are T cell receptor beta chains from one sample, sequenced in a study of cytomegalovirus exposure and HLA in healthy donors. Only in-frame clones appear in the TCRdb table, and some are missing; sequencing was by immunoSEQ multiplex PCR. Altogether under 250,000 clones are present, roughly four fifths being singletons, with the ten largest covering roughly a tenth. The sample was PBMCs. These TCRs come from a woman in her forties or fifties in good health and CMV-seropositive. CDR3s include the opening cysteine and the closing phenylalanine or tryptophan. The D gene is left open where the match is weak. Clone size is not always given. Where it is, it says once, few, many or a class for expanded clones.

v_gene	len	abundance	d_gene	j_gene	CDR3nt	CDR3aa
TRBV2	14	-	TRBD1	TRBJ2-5	TGTGCCAGCAGAACGGACAGGGCCCAAGAGACCCAGTACTTC	CASRTDRAQETQYF
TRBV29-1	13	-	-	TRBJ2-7	TGCAGCGTTGTGGGCGTTGAGTCCTACGAGCAGTACTTC	CSVVGVESYEQYF
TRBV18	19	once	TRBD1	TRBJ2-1	TGTGCCAGCTCACCCGTTAACCTAAACAGGGGCCTTCGCCACAATGAGCAGTTCTTC	CASSPVNLNRGLRHNEQFF
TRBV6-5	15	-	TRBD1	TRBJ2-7	TGTGCCAGCAGTACCCCACAGGGGGCCTCCTACGAGCAGTACTTC	CASSTPQGASYEQYF
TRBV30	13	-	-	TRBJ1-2	TGTGCCTGTCCGGGTAGGGGCCGGTATGGCTACACCTTC	CACPGRGRYGYTF
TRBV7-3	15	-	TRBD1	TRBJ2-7	TGTGCCAGCAGCTTAAGGGGACAGGGGTTCTACGAGCAGTACTTC	CASSLRGQGFYEQYF
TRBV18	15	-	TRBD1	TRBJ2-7	TGTGCCAGCTCACACCGGGACAGGGGAAGGTACGAGCAGTACTTC	CASSHRDRGRYEQYF
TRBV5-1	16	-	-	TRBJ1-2	TGCGCCAGCAGCTTGAAGCCAGAGGGTACCCTCTATGGCTACACCTTC	CASSLKPEGTLYGYTF
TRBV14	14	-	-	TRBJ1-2	TGTGCCAGCAGCCGAGACACAGGTTCGGGTGGCTACACCTTC	CASSRDTGSGGYTF
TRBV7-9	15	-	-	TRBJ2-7	TGTGCCAGCACGACCGGAAAGGGGTTTGCCTACGAGCAGTACTTC	CASTTGKGFAYEQYF
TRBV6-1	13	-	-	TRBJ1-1	TGTGCCAGCGCCCAGGGTTGGAACACTGAAGCTTTCTTT	CASAQGWNTEAFF
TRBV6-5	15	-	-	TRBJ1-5	TGTGCCAGCAGTTACGGGGGGGGTAGCAATCAGCCCCAGCATTTT	CASSYGGGSNQPQHF
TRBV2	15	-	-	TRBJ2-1	TGTGCCAGCAGTCTTGGGGCAGCCTGGTACAATGAGCAGTTCTTC	CASSLGAAWYNEQFF
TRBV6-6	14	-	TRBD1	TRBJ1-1	TGTGCCAGCAGCTCCCCGGACAGGGCCTCAGAAGCTTTCTTT	CASSSPDRASEAFF
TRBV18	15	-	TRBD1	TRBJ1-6	TGTGCCAGCTCATCTCTGACAGGGAAAGGCTCACCCCTCCACTTT	CASSSLTGKGSPLHF
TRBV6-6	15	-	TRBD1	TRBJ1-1	TGTGCCAGCACCTACGCTGTGCAGGGGGCCACTGAAGCTTTCTTT	CASTYAVQGATEAFF
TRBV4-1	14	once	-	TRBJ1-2	TGCGCCAGCAGCCATCCCACTACAGGGACTGGCTACACCTTC	CASSHPTTGTGYTF
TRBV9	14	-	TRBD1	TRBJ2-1	TGTGCCAGCAGCGTGGGACAGGTCTACAATGAGCAGTTCTTC	CASSVGQVYNEQFF
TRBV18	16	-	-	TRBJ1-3	TGTGCCAGCTCACCTGGCGGCAGGGGAGCTGGAAACACCATATATTTT	CASSPGGRGAGNTIYF
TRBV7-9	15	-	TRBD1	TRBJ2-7	TGTGCCAGCAGCTTCCGGACAGGGAAGTTACACGAGCAGTACTTC	CASSFRTGKLHEQYF
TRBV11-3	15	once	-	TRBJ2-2	TGTGCCAGCAGCTTACAGGGGTCGGGGGGCCGGGAGCTGTTTTTT	CASSLQGSGGRELFF
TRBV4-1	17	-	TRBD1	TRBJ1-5	TGCGCCAGCAGCCCAACAGAAACGGGGACAGAAATTAGGCCCCAGCATTTT	CASSPTETGTEIRPQHF
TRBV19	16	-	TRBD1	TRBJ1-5	TGTGCCAGTAGTAGGAGGGGACAGGGGGCTTACCAGCCCCAGCATTTT	CASSRRGQGAYQPQHF
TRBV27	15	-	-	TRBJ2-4	TGTGCCAGCAGTTTCGGGGGTGCGACCAAAAACATTCAGTACTTC	CASSFGGATKNIQYF
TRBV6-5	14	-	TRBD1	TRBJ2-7	TGTGCCAGCAGGTCTCCGGGACAGGGCTACGAGCAGTACTTC	CASRSPGQGYEQYF
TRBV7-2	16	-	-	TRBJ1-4	TGTGCCAGCAGCTTATCTTACAGGGCAACTAATGAAAAACTGTTTTTT	CASSLSYRATNEKLFF
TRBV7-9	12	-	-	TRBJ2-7	TGTGCCAGCAGCTCCCCGTCCTACGAGCAGTACTTC	CASSSPSYEQYF
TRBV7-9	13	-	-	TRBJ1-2	TGTGCCAGCAGCTTCTTCAGGGGCGATGGCTACACCTTC	CASSFFRGDGYTF
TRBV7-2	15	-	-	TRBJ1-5	TGTGCCAGCAGCGTTGGACAGTCCTTGGTTCAGCCCCAGCATTTT	CASSVGQSLVQPQHF
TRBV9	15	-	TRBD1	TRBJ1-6	TGTGCCAGCAGCATCGGGACAGGTACTAATTCACCCCTCCACTTT	CASSIGTGTNSPLHF
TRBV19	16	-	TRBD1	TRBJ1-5	TGTGCCAGTACTCGGGGACCGGGACAGGGTTATCAGCCCCAGCATTTT	CASTRGPGQGYQPQHF
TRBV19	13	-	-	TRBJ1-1	TGTGCCAGTAGTATCCAGGGGATAAGTGAAGCTTTCTTT	CASSIQGISEAFF
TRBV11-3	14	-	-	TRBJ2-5	TGTGCCAGCAGCTCTCAGGGGCGGGCAGAGACCCAGTACTTC	CASSSQGRAETQYF
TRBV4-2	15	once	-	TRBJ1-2	TGTGCCAGCAGCCAAGATCTGCAGGGACTCTATGGCTACACCTTC	CASSQDLQGLYGYTF
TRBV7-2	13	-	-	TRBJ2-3	TGTGCCAGCAATTTTTTCGGGGCAGATACGCAGTATTTT	CASNFFGADTQYF
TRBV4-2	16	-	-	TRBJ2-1	TGTGCCAGCAGCCAAGAACGAACGGGGATCAATAATGAGCAGTTCTTC	CASSQERTGINNEQFF
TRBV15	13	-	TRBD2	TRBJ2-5	TGTGCCACCGCGCTAGCGGGATCAGAGACCCAGTACTTC	CATALAGSETQYF
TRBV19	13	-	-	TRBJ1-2	TGTGCCAGTAGTATAGCACAGAGTTATGGCTACACCTTC	CASSIAQSYGYTF
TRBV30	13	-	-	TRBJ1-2	TGTGCCTGGAGCGGGGGGAGCAACTATGGCTACACCTTC	CAWSGGSNYGYTF
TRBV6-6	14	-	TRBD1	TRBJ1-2	TGTGCCAGCAGCCACGGACAGGGTGGCTATGGCTACACCTTC	CASSHGQGGYGYTF
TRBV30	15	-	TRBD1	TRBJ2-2	TGTGCCTATAAACAAACTCCGGGACAGGGCGGGGAGCTGTTTTTT	CAYKQTPGQGGELFF
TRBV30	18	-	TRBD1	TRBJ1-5	TGTGCCTGGAGTTTCGGCAGGGGGCTTCGTAGAAGCAATCAGCCCCAGCATTTT	CAWSFGRGLRRSNQPQHF
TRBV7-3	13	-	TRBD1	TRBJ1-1	TGTGCCAGCAGATCGACAGGGGGCACTGAAGCTTTCTTT	CASRSTGGTEAFF
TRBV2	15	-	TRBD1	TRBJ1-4	TGTGCCAGCAGGACGCGGGACAGCCTAAATGAAAAACTGTTTTTT	CASRTRDSLNEKLFF
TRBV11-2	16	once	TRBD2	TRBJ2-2	TGTGCCAGCAGCGCCTTAGCGGGGGCAAGAACCGGGGAGCTGTTTTTT	CASSALAGARTGELFF
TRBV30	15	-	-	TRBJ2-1	TGTGCCTGGACCCCGCCCGGGACTTGGGCAAATGAGCAGTTCTTC	CAWTPPGTWANEQFF